This entry lists 14 T cell receptor beta chains sequenced from one sample in a study of OX40 agonist ivuxolimab in advanced cancers. The method behind the library was the immunoSEQ multiplex PCR assay. The table comes from immuneACCESS by way of TCRdb, which keeps in-frame sequences with V and J called. Part of the clones is missing from these tables; in studies checked, under half for an unresolved V gene and the rest for unknown reasons. The sample table records roughly 79,000 clones; 92% of these occur just once. 0.45% to 0.65% of the sample goes to the ten largest clones. The material was CD4+ or CD8+ T cells sorted from blood, obtained in a trial of the OX40 agonist ivuxolimab. The receptors here all came from an adult with an advanced solid tumor such as melanoma, head and neck, liver or kidney cancer.

This rearrangement joins TRBV28 to TRBJ2-3; 11 bases fit TRBD2. The CDR3 has 15 amino acids. Germline CDR1 is MDHEN and CDR2 is SYDVKM. After removal of 7 bases from V and 3 bases from J, the junction contained 6 bases not matched to a gene. CDR3 DNA: TGTGCCAGCACCCTTAGCGGGAGGGGGACAGATACGCAGTATTTT. Translated: CASTLSGRGTDTQYF.

This chain connects TRBV19 to TRBJ2-2; D not resolved. Trimming stripped 7 bases from V and 5 bases from J, with 11 bases between. CDR1 is LNHDA and CDR2 is SQIVND in the germline V gene (reference sequence). The CDR3 contains 13 residues. The CDR3 sequence: CASTLQKTGELFF. In DNA, the CDR3 is TGTGCCAGTACCCTACAGAAAACCGGGGAGCTGTTTTTT.

The V call is TRBV6-5, the J call TRBJ2-5; a possible D gene is TRBD1 (5 bases). The CDR3 has 13 residues. The V end lost 0 bases, the J end lost 8 bases, and 10 bases lay between the germline ends. Looked up from germline, CDR1 is MNHEY and CDR2 is SVGAGI. DNA of the CDR3: TGTGCCAGCAGTTACTCCAGGGTAGTCACCCAGTACTTC. It encodes CASSYSRVVTQYF.

This clone appeared once. V gene TRBV30 combines with J gene TRBJ1-2; a weak D match, TRBD1 (5 bases). This CDR3 is built from 14 residues. The germline CDR1 and CDR2 sequences are GTSNPN and SVGIG (reference sequence). V was pared by 5 bases and J by 4 bases, with 17 bases between. The DNA for the CDR3 is TGTGCCTGGGGAGACTACACTGGGGGCTATGGCTACACCTTC. Translated, it gives CAWGDYTGGYGYTF.

The chain has TRBV5-1 and TRBJ2-7; 14 nucleotides align to TRBD2. This CDR3 has 15 amino acids. The germline V gene has CDR1 SGHRS and CDR2 YFSETQ. V dropped 4 bases and J dropped 7; count of bases not matched to a gene: 7. CDR3 amino acids: CASSPGTSGSQEQYF. The CDR3 DNA is TGCGCCAGCAGCCCCGGGACTAGCGGGAGTCAGGAGCAGTACTTC.

For the CDR3, the DNA is TGTGCCAGCAGCTGGCCTCAGGGTCTCGAGCAGTACTTC. It specifies CASSWPQGLEQYF. The chain employs TRBV7-2 and TRBJ2-7; D is possibly TRBD1 (5 bases). Germline V lookup: CDR1 SGHTA, CDR2 FQGNSA. CDR3 length: 13 amino acids. With 4 bases removed from V and 6 bases from J, the gap between germline ends came to 13 bases.

Regarding this clone: An end of the junction differs from the germline gene, which may be a read error. The CDR3 spells CASSQAGGSPYEQYF. The CDR3 region has the DNA TGTGCCAGCAGTCAAGCGGGAGGGTCGCCCTACGAGCAGTACTTC. This chain uses TRBV14 with TRBJ2-7; 10 bases are a match to TRBD2. The CDR3 is made up of 15 amino acids. Germline lookup yields CDR1 SGHDN and CDR2 FVKESK. The whole variable domain, filled in from reference TRBV14 and TRBJ2-7, reads EAGVTQFPSHSVIEKGQTVTLRCDPISGHDNLYWYRRVMGKEIKFLLHFVKESKQDESGMPNNRFLAERTGGTYSTLKVQPAELEDSGVYFCASSQAGGSPYEQYFGPGTRLTVT.

This clone was observed a few times. The chain has TRBV5-6 and TRBJ2-2; the D gene is possibly TRBD1 (6 bases). Germline V lookup: CDR1 SGHDT, CDR2 YYEEEE. CDR3 length: 14 residues. Trimming took 3 bases from V and 5 from J, leaving 11 bases between them. The CDR3 coding sequence is TGTGCCAGCAGCTACGTACAGGGTACCGGGGAGCTGTTTTTT. Its protein is CASSYVQGTGELFF.

This clone is medium-sized in the sample. The chain couples TRBV5-1 to TRBJ2-2; D is unclear. This CDR3 contains 15 residues. Germline CDR1 SGHRS, CDR2 YFSETQ. V gave up 0 bases and J gave up 6 bases, with 12 bases separating them. This CDR3 reads CASSLDPGLAGELFF. CDR3 sequence (DNA): TGCGCCAGCAGCTTGGACCCCGGTCTTGCCGGGGAGCTGTTTTTT.

V and J are TRBV11-2 and TRBJ2-7; the D gene could be TRBD1 or TRBD2 (6 bases each). Germline assignment: CDR1 SGHAT and CDR2 FQNNGV. CDR3 size: 15 residues. The ends were cut back, 5 bases at V and 0 bases at J, with 14 bases in the middle. CDR3 nucleotide sequence: TGTGCCAGCAGCCCCCGGAGGGGGAGCTCCTACGAGCAGTACTTC. It is translated as CASSPRRGSSYEQYF.

The chain combines TRBV27 with TRBJ2-2; D unclear. CDR3 size: 17 residues. Trimming removed 7 bases from V and 3 bases from J, with 21 bases in between. Germline CDR1 MNHEY, CDR2 SMNVEV (reference sequence). The CDR3 nucleotides read TGTGCCAGCATACTGCTTAGGTGGGAAGGGTACACCGGGGAGCTGTTTTTT. Amino acid sequence: CASILLRWEGYTGELFF.

The chain employs TRBV19 and TRBJ1-1; D not resolved. The CDR3 extends over 13 amino acids. The germline V gene has CDR1 LNHDA and CDR2 SQIVND (reference sequence). V lost 5 bases to trimming and J lost 1 base, with 8 bases between them. This chain's CDR3 is CASSFSENTEAFF. CDR3 bases: TGTGCCAGTAGTTTCAGCGAGAACACTGAAGCTTTCTTT.

This clone was seen a handful of times. The chain couples TRBV12-5 to TRBJ1-5; D may be TRBD1 (5 bases). Germline V lookup: CDR1 LGHNT, CDR2 FRNRAP. This CDR3 is built from 15 residues. Trimming removed 5 bases from V and 6 bases from J, with 17 bases in between. The CDR3 sequence is CASGPGSSASQPQHF. CDR3 nucleotide sequence: TGTGCTAGTGGTCCAGGGAGTTCAGCATCTCAGCCCCAGCATTTT.

V is TRBV7-8 and J is TRBJ1-2; D not certain. The V gene lost 5 bases and the J gene lost 6 bases, with 19 bases spanning the gap. The CDR3 contains 15 residues. Germline V gene lookup returns CDR1 SGHVS and CDR2 FQNEAQ. The CDR3 DNA reads TGTGCCAGCAGCCCCCCAAGACGCGGGTTTGATGGCTACACCTTC. It yields the protein CASSPPRRGFDGYTF. Variable domain in full (rest from reference TRBV7-8 and TRBJ1-2): GAGVSQSPRYKVAKRGQDVALRCDPISGHVSLFWYQQALGQGPEFLTYFQNEAQLDKSGLPSDRFFAERPEGSVSTLKIQRTQQEDSAVYLCASSPPRRGFDGYTFGSGTRLTVV.